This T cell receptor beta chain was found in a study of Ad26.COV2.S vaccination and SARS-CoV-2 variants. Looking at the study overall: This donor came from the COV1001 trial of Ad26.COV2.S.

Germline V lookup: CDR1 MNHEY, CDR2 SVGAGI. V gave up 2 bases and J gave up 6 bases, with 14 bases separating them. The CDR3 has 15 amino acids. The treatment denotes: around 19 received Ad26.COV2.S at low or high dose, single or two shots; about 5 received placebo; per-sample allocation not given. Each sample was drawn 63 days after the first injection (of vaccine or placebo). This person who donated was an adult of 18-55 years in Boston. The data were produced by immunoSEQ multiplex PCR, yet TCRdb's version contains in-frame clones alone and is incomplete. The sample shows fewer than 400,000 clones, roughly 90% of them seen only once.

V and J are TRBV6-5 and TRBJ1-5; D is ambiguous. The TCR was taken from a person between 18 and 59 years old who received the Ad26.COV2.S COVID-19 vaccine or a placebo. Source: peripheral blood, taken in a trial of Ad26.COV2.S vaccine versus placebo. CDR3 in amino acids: CASSYGSGSSQPQHF. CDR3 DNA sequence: TGTGCCAGCAGTTACGGCAGTGGGAGTAGTCAGCCCCAGCATTTT.